The sequence of this TCR beta chain was determined in a study of blood T cell repertoires in COVID-19. On the study more broadly: From the United States, Italy and Spain came samples of acute and convalescent COVID-19.

Per the germline V gene, CDR1 is LNHDA and CDR2 is SQIVND (reference sequence). The CDR3 runs to 14 residues. Trimming at V came to 8 bases and at J to 3 bases, leaving 4 bases not matched to a gene. Clones were sequenced by immunoSEQ multiplex PCR, and TCRdb holds only the in-frame ones, with some missing. The sample contains about 250,000 clones, approximately 88% of which appear only once. The clonotype was recovered from a woman aged 25 to 39 with COVID-19, enrolled during active disease. J is TRBJ1-4 and V is TRBV19; 9 nucleotides line up with TRBD1. The sample consisted of peripheral blood. The CDR3: CASGWTGANEKLFF. The CDR3 DNA is TGTGCCAGTGGGTGGACAGGGGCTAATGAAAAACTGTTTTTT.